Listed here are 17 T cell receptor beta chains from one sample, sequenced in a study of OX40 agonist ivuxolimab in advanced cancers. The repertoire was sequenced with immunoSEQ multiplex PCR; TCRdb's copy has only in-frame clones and lacks some. Counted here are 60,000 to 95,000 clones, around 90% occurring once; the ten biggest clones make up roughly 0.38%. The sequencing here drew on CD4+ or CD8+ T cells sorted from blood, taken in a trial of the OX40 agonist ivuxolimab. These receptor sequences come from an adult with an advanced solid tumor such as melanoma, head and neck, liver or kidney cancer.

This clone came up a few times. The rearrangement uses TRBV19 and TRBJ1-2, with 8 bases identical to TRBD1. The germline CDR1 and CDR2 sequences are LNHDA and SQIVND (reference sequence). V lost 2 bases, J lost 0 bases, and 2 bases stayed unmatched. The CDR3 is made up of 15 amino acids. CDR3 bases: TGTGCCAGTAGTATACCCAGGGGGCCTAACTATGGCTACACCTTC. Residues: CASSIPRGPNYGYTF. Supplemented by reference TRBV19 and TRBJ1-2, the full variable domain reads DGGITQSPKYLFRKEGQNVTLSCEQNLNHDAMYWYRQDPGQGLRLIYYSQIVNDFQKGDIAEGYSVSREKKESFPLTVTSAQKNPTAFYLCASSIPRGPNYGYTFGSGTRLTVV.

The rearrangement joins TRBV7-8 to TRBJ2-7, with TRBD2 matching over 7 bases. There are 16 residues in the CDR3. In germline, CDR1 is SGHVS, CDR2 FQNEAQ. V lost 1 base to trimming and J lost 2 bases; unmatched junction nucleotides: 8. CDR3 in amino acids: CASSLGGGGSTYEQYF. DNA for the CDR3: TGTGCCAGCAGCTTAGGGGGGGGAGGGTCAACCTACGAGCAGTACTTC. Using reference TRBV7-8 and TRBJ2-7 for the parts outside the CDR3, the full variable domain is GAGVSQSPRYKVAKRGQDVALRCDPISGHVSLFWYQQALGQGPEFLTYFQNEAQLDKSGLPSDRFFAERPEGSVSTLKIQRTQQEDSAVYLCASSLGGGGSTYEQYFGPGTRLTVT.

The chain uses TRBV7-9 and TRBJ2-7; D uncertain. V was shortened by 6 bases and J by 2 bases, with 11 bases between the two germline ends. CDR1 SEHNR and CDR2 FQNEAQ come from the germline V gene (reference sequence). This CDR3 has 13 residues. CDR3 region: CASSIDSAYEQYF. CDR3 sequence (DNA): TGTGCCAGCAGTATAGACTCGGCCTACGAGCAGTACTTC. Full variable domain (outside the CDR3, taken from reference TRBV7-9 and TRBJ2-7): DTGVSQNPRHKITKRGQNVTFRCDPISEHNRLYWYRQTLGQGPEFLTYFQNEAQLEKSRLLSDRFSAERPKGSFSTLEIQRTEQGDSAMYLCASSIDSAYEQYFGPGTRLTVT.

The rearrangement links TRBV2 to TRBJ1-2; 9 bases are a match to TRBD1. Germline trimming cut 2 bases from V and 8 bases from J; bases unmatched to any gene: 15. The CDR3 consists of 17 residues. CDR1 and CDR2 from the germline V gene are SNHLY and FYNNEI. CDR3 protein: CASSERQGSQGAEGYTF. CDR3 nucleotide sequence: TGTGCCAGCAGTGAAAGACAAGGGTCACAGGGGGCAGAAGGCTACACCTTC.

V usage is TRBV6-5 and J usage is TRBJ2-1; D is possibly TRBD1 or TRBD2 (5 bases each). The V gene lost 0 bases and the J gene lost 3 bases, with 12 bases spanning the gap. From germline, CDR1 is MNHEY and CDR2 SVGAGI. The CDR3 loop spans 16 amino acids. CDR3 nucleotides: TGTGCCAGCAGTTACTCACGGGCTGGGGGCTACAATGAGCAGTTCTTC. Translated, it gives CASSYSRAGGYNEQFF.

This sequence joins TRBV18 and TRBJ2-3, with no clear D. V was clipped by 2 bases and J by 3 bases, with 3 bases between them. Looked up from germline, CDR1 is KGHSH and CDR2 is LQKENI. The CDR3 is 12 amino acids. The CDR3 reads CASSPKTDTQYF. CDR3 nucleotides: TGTGCCAGCTCACCAAAAACAGATACGCAGTATTTT. The complete variable domain, with remaining parts taken from reference TRBV18 and TRBJ2-3, reads NAGVMQNPRHLVRRRGQEARLRCSPMKGHSHVYWYRQLPEEGLKFMVYLQKENIIDESGMPKERFSAEFPKEGPSILRIQQVVRGDSAAYFCASSPKTDTQYFGPGTRLTVL.

The rearrangement joins TRBV11-3 to TRBJ2-1; a possible D gene is TRBD1 (5 bases). Trimming pared 5 bases from V and 1 base from J, leaving 18 bases between. In germline, CDR1 is SGHNT, CDR2 YENEEA. The CDR3 has 17 amino acids. CDR3 bases: TGTGCCAGCAGCCCAAGCTCGTCGCAGGGTTCCTACAATGAGCAGTTCTTC. Its translation: CASSPSSSQGSYNEQFF.

The rearrangement uses TRBV5-1 and TRBJ2-1; the match to TRBD1 covers 7 bases. The CDR3 runs 15 residues. Trimming removed 5 bases from V and 1 base from J; junction bases left unmatched: 6. The germline V gene has CDR1 SGHRS and CDR2 YFSETQ. The CDR3 here is CASRVRTGSYNEQFF. The CDR3, as DNA: TGCGCCAGCAGGGTCCGGACAGGATCCTACAATGAGCAGTTCTTC.

This chain uses TRBV5-1 with TRBJ2-3; TRBD1 matches at 9 bases. J was trimmed by 1 base and V by 4 bases; bases with no gene match: 10. CDR1 and CDR2 (germline): SGHRS, YFSETQ. The CDR3 is 17 residues long. CDR3 sequence reads: CASSPVPTGGGTDTQYF. In DNA form, the CDR3 reads TGCGCCAGCAGCCCGGTCCCGACAGGGGGGGGCACAGATACGCAGTATTTT.

The chain combines TRBV4-3 with TRBJ1-2; D is uncertain. Trimming took off 0 bases at V and 2 bases at J, with 13 bases between the two ends. The germline CDR1 and CDR2 sequences are LGHNA and YSLEER. The CDR3 totals 16 residues. The CDR3 DNA reads as TGCGCCAGCAGCCAAGATCAGAGGGCCGCCAACTATGGCTACACCTTC. Amino acid sequence: CASSQDQRAANYGYTF.

CDR3 region: CASSQAGGTSSGNTIYF. In DNA, the CDR3 is TGCGCCAGCAGCCAAGCAGGAGGGACGAGCTCTGGAAACACCATATATTTT. V and J are TRBV4-1 and TRBJ1-3; D is perhaps TRBD1 (5 bases). Looked up from germline, CDR1 is MGHRA and CDR2 is YSYEKL. The length of the CDR3 is 17 residues. V lost 1 base, J lost 0 bases, and 13 bases lay in between.

This chain uses TRBV4-3 with TRBJ2-7; TRBD1 matches at 9 bases. Germline values: CDR1 LGHNA, CDR2 YSLEER. The CDR3 is 15 amino acids. Germline trimming cut 0 bases from V and 3 bases from J; bases unmatched to any gene: 3. The DNA of the CDR3 is TGCGCCAGCAGCCAAGAGTGGGGACAGGGCTACGAGCAGTACTTC. Translated, it gives CASSQEWGQGYEQYF.

The chain combines TRBV5-1 with TRBJ2-3; no firm D call. V was trimmed by 0 bases and J by 2 bases, leaving 4 bases between them. The germline CDR1 and CDR2 sequences are SGHRS and YFSETQ. CDR3 size: 13 residues. The CDR3: CASSLGNTDTQYF. DNA for the CDR3: TGCGCCAGCAGCTTGGGCAACACAGATACGCAGTATTTT.

The V call is TRBV28, the J call TRBJ2-7; no firm D call. Trimming took 2 bases from V and 7 from J, leaving 6 bases between them. This CDR3 comprises 11 residues. In germline, CDR1 is MDHEN, CDR2 SYDVKM. CDR3 sequence (DNA): TGTGCCAGCAGTTTAGTGCGGGAGCAGTACTTC. Residues: CASSLVREQYF.

This clone was found once. This chain links TRBV4-3 with TRBJ2-3; 12 bases map to TRBD2. The CDR3 covers 16 residues. Germline CDR1 reads LGHNA; CDR2 reads YSLEER. Losses at the gene ends were 0 bases for V and 3 bases for J; bases not matched to a gene: 1. The CDR3 DNA reads as TGCGCCAGCAGCCAAGAGACTAGCGGGAGAACAGATACGCAGTATTTT. Translating it yields CASSQETSGRTDTQYF.

The chain uses TRBV19 and TRBJ2-1, with TRBD2 matching over 12 bases. The CDR3 sequence is 15 residues long. Germline V lookup: CDR1 LNHDA, CDR2 SQIVND (reference sequence). V lost 2 bases and J lost 6; bases outside the gene matches: 2. The CDR3 DNA is TGTGCCAGTAGTATAATGGGACTAGCGGGCAATGAGCAGTTCTTC. It encodes CASSIMGLAGNEQFF.

The genes are TRBV19 and TRBJ2-4, with 11 positions matching TRBD2. Germline loops: CDR1 LNHDA, CDR2 SQIVND (reference sequence). Trimming took 1 base from V and 6 from J; bases not matched to a gene: 14. CDR3 length: 19 amino acids. CDR3 coding DNA: TGTGCCAGTAGTATAGGAGCGGGGCTAGCGGGGGGCCAGGGAAACATTCAGTACTTC. Its protein is CASSIGAGLAGGQGNIQYF.